The 28 T cell receptor beta chains below come from one sample, sequenced in a study of cytomegalovirus exposure and HLA in healthy donors. The repertoire was sequenced with immunoSEQ multiplex PCR; TCRdb's copy has only in-frame clones and lacks some. Of roughly 120,000 clones listed, 86% are singletons. Sequencing was done on a sample of PBMCs. The origin of the receptors is a man aged 18-30 years in good health and CMV-seronegative.

The chain combines TRBV7-8 with TRBJ2-3; tentatively, D is TRBD2 (6 bases). Germline CDR1 is SGHVS and CDR2 is FQNEAQ. This CDR3 contains 14 residues. V was shortened by 1 base and J by 6 bases, with 11 bases between the two germline ends. The chain's CDR3 is CASSLEGTSDTQYF. CDR3 bases: TGTGCCAGCAGCTTAGAAGGGACTTCGGATACGCAGTATTTT. Full variable domain (remainder filled in from reference TRBV7-8 and TRBJ2-3): GAGVSQSPRYKVAKRGQDVALRCDPISGHVSLFWYQQALGQGPEFLTYFQNEAQLDKSGLPSDRFFAERPEGSVSTLKIQRTQQEDSAVYLCASSLEGTSDTQYFGPGTRLTVL.

The genes are TRBV2 and TRBJ2-5; TRBD2 matches 8 bases. Germline values: CDR1 SNHLY, CDR2 FYNNEI. J lost 2 bases, V lost 2 bases, and 7 bases had no gene match. This CDR3 comprises 16 residues. The CDR3 is CASSENPSGLQETQYF. CDR3 coding DNA: TGTGCCAGCAGTGAAAACCCTAGCGGGCTTCAAGAGACCCAGTACTTC.

The gene calls are TRBV18 and TRBJ1-2; 8 bases are a match to TRBD1. The CDR3 loop spans 13 amino acids. Trimming removed 8 bases from V and 13 bases from J; junction bases left unmatched: 15. Germline CDR1 reads KGHSH; CDR2 reads LQKENI. Here the CDR3 DNA reads TGTGCCAGCAGAGAGACCAGGGGGCTCGGCGTCACCTTC. Translated, it gives CASRETRGLGVTF.

This clone was detected a few times. CDR3 sequence reads: CATSRDGAGGPIREQYF. CDR3 nucleotides: TGTGCCACCAGCAGAGATGGAGCGGGAGGCCCGATTAGGGAGCAGTACTTC. The chain links TRBV15 to TRBJ2-7; TRBD2 matches 9 bases. The CDR3 runs to 17 residues. CDR1 LNHNV and CDR2 YYDKDF come from the germline V gene (reference sequence). The J segment lost 7 bases and the V segment lost 0 bases, leaving 13 bases of the junction unmatched.

The V gene is TRBV30, the J gene TRBJ1-4, with 7 bases identical to TRBD1. The CDR3 covers 16 residues. Germline trimming cut 1 base from V and 8 bases from J; bases unmatched to any gene: 13. The germline CDR1 and CDR2 sequences are GTSNPN and SVGIG (reference sequence). CDR3 in DNA: TGTGCCTGGAGTGACATCTCGTCAGGGGGATGGGAAAAACTGTTTTTT. Translating gives CAWSDISSGGWEKLFF.

V is TRBV19 and J is TRBJ1-1, with D possibly matching TRBD1 (6 bases). The V gene's germline CDR1 is LNHDA and CDR2 SQIVND (reference sequence). CDR3 length equals 15 residues. Deletions cut 1 base from V and 0 bases from J, with 9 bases between. In nucleotides, the CDR3 is TGTGCCAGTAGTATAGTACAGGGCCTGAACACTGAAGCTTTCTTT. This sequence encodes CASSIVQGLNTEAFF.

The chain is built from TRBV5-1 and TRBJ2-5; D ambiguous. Germline CDR1 and CDR2: SGHRS and YFSETQ. Trimming left V 6 bases short and J 1 base short, with 13 bases between. This CDR3 spans 14 amino acids. The CDR3 nucleotides read TGCGCCAGCAAGGTCCGGGTGGGCCAAGAGACCCAGTACTTC. Translation gives CASKVRVGQETQYF.

There are a few counts of this clone. The chain couples TRBV9 to TRBJ1-2, with 7 bases aligning to TRBD1. The CDR3 contains 15 residues. Germline values: CDR1 SGDLS, CDR2 YYNGEE. Unmatched junction bases numbered 7, after V lost 1 base and J lost 4 bases. Here the CDR3 DNA reads TGTGCCAGCAGCGTAACCCCGGGACAGCCCTATGGCTACACCTTC. This sequence encodes CASSVTPGQPYGYTF.

This clone appeared a single time. V is TRBV30 and J is TRBJ2-5; maybe TRBD2 (5 bases). V was clipped by 2 bases and J by 5 bases, with 18 bases between them. Germline CDR1 is GTSNPN and CDR2 is SVGIG (reference sequence). The CDR3 has 15 residues. As DNA, the CDR3 is TGTGCCTGGAGTAAAGGCGGGCTTGGTTTGGAGACCCAGTACTTC. Translation gives CAWSKGGLGLETQYF.

The V gene is TRBV27, the J gene TRBJ2-1; TRBD1 agrees at 7 bases. This CDR3 has 15 residues. Germline V gene data show CDR1 as MNHEY and CDR2 as SMNVEV (reference sequence). The V segment lost 8 bases and the J segment 0 bases; nucleotides outside the gene matches: 7. The CDR3, as DNA: TGTGCCAGCTCTTTTAGGGACAGCTCCTACAATGAGCAGTTCTTC. This translates into CASSFRDSSYNEQFF.

V is TRBV5-1 and J is TRBJ2-7; maybe TRBD1 (6 bases). CDR1 is SGHRS and CDR2 is YFSETQ in the germline V gene. The V and J ends lost 0 bases and 2 bases respectively, with 9 bases between them. The CDR3 is 14 amino acids. The CDR3 sequence: CASSLVQGTYEQYF. The CDR3, as DNA: TGCGCCAGCAGCTTGGTACAGGGAACCTACGAGCAGTACTTC.

The genes are TRBV5-6 and TRBJ2-5; the match to TRBD2 covers 9 bases. From germline, CDR1 is SGHDT and CDR2 YYEEEE. V lost 0 bases and J lost 5; bases outside the gene matches: 14. The CDR3 loop spans 18 amino acids. Here the CDR3 reads CASSLGAKSSGIGETQYF. The DNA of the CDR3 is TGTGCCAGCAGCTTGGGGGCCAAATCTAGCGGGATAGGGGAGACCCAGTACTTC.

This chain links TRBV25-1 with TRBJ1-6, with D possibly matching TRBD1 (6 bases). Germline lookup yields CDR1 MGHDK and CDR2 SYGVNS. V was trimmed by 1 base and J by 13 bases, leaving 14 bases between them. The CDR3 has 14 amino acids. The CDR3 DNA reads as TGTGCCAGCAGTGAATTTGTCCCAGGGGATCCCCTCCACTTT. This encodes CASSEFVPGDPLHF.

The chain recombines TRBV29-1 with TRBJ1-2; TRBD1 is a possible D gene (5 bases). CDR3 length equals 13 residues. Per germline, CDR1 SQVTM and CDR2 ANQGSEA. The V end lost 7 bases, the J end lost 0 bases, and 12 bases lay between the germline ends. CDR3 in DNA: TGCAGCGCGACAGTAAGAACTAACTATGGCTACACCTTC. Its translation is CSATVRTNYGYTF. The whole variable domain, remainder taken from reference TRBV29-1 and TRBJ1-2, is SAVISQKPSRDICQRGTSLTIQCQVDSQVTMMFWYRQQPGQSLTLIATANQGSEATYESGFVIDKFPISRPNLTFSTLTVSNMSPEDSSIYLCSATVRTNYGYTFGSGTRLTVV.

The chain combines TRBV6-5 with TRBJ2-3; TRBD1 agrees at 8 bases. Germline lookup yields CDR1 MNHEY and CDR2 SVGAGI. The J segment lost 0 bases and the V segment lost 5 bases, leaving 4 bases of the junction unmatched. The CDR3 is 15 residues long. CDR3 region: CASSMGTGSTDTQYF. CDR3 coding DNA: TGTGCCAGCAGTATGGGGACAGGTAGCACAGATACGCAGTATTTT.

The rearrangement uses TRBV29-1 and TRBJ2-3; TRBD2 is a possible D gene (5 bases). V gave up 4 bases and J gave up 5 bases, with 10 bases separating them. The length of the CDR3 is 12 residues. CDR1 and CDR2 from the germline V gene are SQVTM and ANQGSEA. The CDR3 nucleotides read TGCAGCGTTGGGACGCGGGTAGATACGCAGTATTTT. This sequence encodes CSVGTRVDTQYF.

Only a few counts were recorded for this clone. This chain links TRBV7-9 with TRBJ1-1; D is possibly TRBD1 (6 bases). The CDR3 extends over 14 amino acids. Germline assignment: CDR1 SEHNR and CDR2 FQNEAQ (reference sequence). V was clipped by 2 bases and J by 6 bases, with 13 bases between them. The DNA for the CDR3 is TGTGCCAGCAGCTTAACTGGGGGCCCCCCTGAAGCTTTCTTT. It is translated as CASSLTGGPPEAFF.

The genes are TRBV29-1 and TRBJ1-4; tentative D call: TRBD1 (6 bases). The CDR3 is made up of 13 amino acids. The germline V gene has CDR1 SQVTM and CDR2 ANQGSEA. Trimming shortened V by 2 bases and J by 7 bases, and 11 bases separated the two germline ends. CDR3 region: CSVERQGTEKLFF. CDR3 sequence (DNA): TGCAGCGTTGAAAGGCAGGGGACTGAAAAACTGTTTTTT.

The chain recombines TRBV30 with TRBJ2-2, with TRBD2 identical over 8 bases. After removal of 4 bases from V and 10 bases from J, the junction contained 8 bases not matched to a gene. The length of the CDR3 is 13 residues. Looked up from germline, CDR1 is GTSNPN and CDR2 is SVGIG (reference sequence). The CDR3 DNA sequence: TGTGCCTGGAAAGTGGCGGGGGGCATGGAGCTGTTTTTT. It specifies CAWKVAGGMELFF.

V is TRBV5-1 and J is TRBJ2-2; the match to TRBD2 covers 7 bases. This CDR3 has 16 amino acids. Germline CDR1 SGHRS, CDR2 YFSETQ. Trimming cost V 2 bases and J 4 bases; bases outside gene matches: 8. CDR3 nucleotide sequence: TGCGCCAGCAGCTTAATAGGCGGGAGAACCACCGGGGAGCTGTTTTTT. Translated, it gives CASSLIGGRTTGELFF.

The chain combines TRBV11-2 with TRBJ1-2; 7 positions match TRBD1. The CDR3 sequence is 13 residues long. After removal of 5 bases from V and 4 bases from J, the junction contained 4 bases not matched to a gene. In germline, CDR1 is SGHAT, CDR2 FQNNGV. The CDR3, as DNA: TGTGCCAGCAGCCCCGGGACAGCCTATGGCTACACCTTC. Its translation is CASSPGTAYGYTF.

J is TRBJ1-1 and V is TRBV15, with a tentative D call TRBD1 (6 bases). Per germline, CDR1 LNHNV and CDR2 YYDKDF (reference sequence). Trimming left V 1 base short and J 5 bases short, with 11 bases between. The CDR3 length is 14 residues. The CDR3 DNA sequence: TGTGCCACCAGCAGAGCTTCAGGGGCGACTGAAGCTTTCTTT. Translating it yields CATSRASGATEAFF.

The chain combines TRBV5-1 with TRBJ1-2, with D possibly TRBD1 on 6 matching bases. The CDR3 length is 13 residues. V was cut by 5 bases and J by 4 bases, with 12 bases left in between. Per the germline V gene, CDR1 is SGHRS and CDR2 is YFSETQ. In nucleotides, the CDR3 is TGCGCCAGCAGGACAACAGGGCTCTATGGCTACACCTTC. Its protein is CASRTTGLYGYTF.

J is TRBJ2-5 and V is TRBV27; D may be TRBD2 (5 bases). Germline V CDR1 and CDR2: MNHEY, SMNVEV (reference sequence). V was clipped by 6 bases and J by 3 bases, with 14 bases between them. This CDR3 is built from 14 residues. CDR3 DNA sequence: TGTGCCAGCAGAAAGAGGGTCGGGGAAGAGACCCAGTACTTC. This sequence encodes CASRKRVGEETQYF.

The chain has TRBV7-9 and TRBJ1-1, with D perhaps matching TRBD1 (6 bases). This CDR3 spans 14 amino acids. V was clipped by 1 base and J by 7 bases, with 13 bases between them. Per germline, CDR1 SEHNR and CDR2 FQNEAQ (reference sequence). CDR3 residues: CASSLVTTGREAFF. DNA for the CDR3: TGTGCCAGCAGCTTAGTTACGACAGGACGTGAAGCTTTCTTT. The full variable domain, in which reference TRBV7-9 and TRBJ1-1 provide the parts outside the CDR3, is DTGVSQNPRHKITKRGQNVTFRCDPISEHNRLYWYRQTLGQGPEFLTYFQNEAQLEKSRLLSDRFSAERPKGSFSTLEIQRTEQGDSAMYLCASSLVTTGREAFFGQGTRLTVV.

This sequence joins TRBV11-3 and TRBJ2-7; 9 positions match TRBD1. V was clipped by 5 bases and J by 5 bases; unmatched bases: 4. The CDR3 runs 13 residues. Germline CDR1 reads SGHNT; CDR2 reads YENEEA. This CDR3 reads CASSQDRGDEQYF. In nucleotides, the CDR3 is TGTGCCAGCAGCCAGGACAGGGGAGACGAGCAGTACTTC.

The chain has TRBV6-5 and TRBJ1-5, with TRBD1 identical over 7 bases. Per the germline V gene, CDR1 is MNHEY and CDR2 is SVGAGI. Germline trimming cut 6 bases from V and 5 bases from J; bases unmatched to any gene: 7. The CDR3 covers 14 residues. The CDR3 DNA is TGTGCCAGCAGCCGGGACAGATATTATCAGCCCCAGCATTTT. This gives the protein CASSRDRYYQPQHF.

CDR3 DNA: TGTGCCAGCAGCCTGAATTTACAGGACAGGGACTACAATGAGCAGTTCTTC. Its translation: CASSLNLQDRDYNEQFF. This rearrangement joins TRBV5-5 to TRBJ2-1, with 8 bases aligning to TRBD1. Germline V gene data show CDR1 as SGHKS and CDR2 as YYEKEE (reference sequence). The V gene end was trimmed by 4 bases and the J gene end by 3 bases; junction bases not matched to a gene: 12. The CDR3 runs 17 residues.